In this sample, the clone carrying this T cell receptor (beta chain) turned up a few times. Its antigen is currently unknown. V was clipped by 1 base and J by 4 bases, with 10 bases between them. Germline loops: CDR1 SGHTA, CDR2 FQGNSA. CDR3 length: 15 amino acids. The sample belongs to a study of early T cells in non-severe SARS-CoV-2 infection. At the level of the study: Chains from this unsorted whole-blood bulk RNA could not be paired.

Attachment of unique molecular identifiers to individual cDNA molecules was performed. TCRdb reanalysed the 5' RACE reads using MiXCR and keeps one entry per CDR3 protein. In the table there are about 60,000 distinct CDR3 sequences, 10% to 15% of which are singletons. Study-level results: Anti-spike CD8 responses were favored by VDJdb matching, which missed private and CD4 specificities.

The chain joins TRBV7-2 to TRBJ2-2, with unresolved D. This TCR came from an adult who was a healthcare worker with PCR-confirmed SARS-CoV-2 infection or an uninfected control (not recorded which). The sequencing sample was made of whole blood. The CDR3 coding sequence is TGTGCCAGCAGCTTAGTACTTAGACTCACCGGGGAGCTGTTTTTT. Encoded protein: CASSLVLRLTGELFF.